This T cell receptor (beta chain) was recovered during a study of lymphopenia after photon versus proton radiotherapy. Broader study findings: Under photons, naive T cells and diversity fell while effector/memory populations rose. After lymphocyte nadir, photon-treated repertoires showed oligoclonal expansion, especially CD8+ Temra. Authors raise, but do not show, better survival with proton therapy.

The CDR3 is 15 residues long. Trimming at V came to 8 bases and at J to 12 bases, leaving 17 bases not matched to a gene. Germline V CDR1 and CDR2: SGHVS, FQNEAQ. Using immunoSEQ multiplex PCR, the repertoire was profiled, and TCRdb retains in-frame clones only, with some absent. This table holds some 55,000 clones, more than 70% found once. About this clone itself: Its antigen is not known.

The V call is TRBV7-8, the J call TRBJ2-1; 9 bases fit TRBD2. Sequencing used peripheral blood, obtained from a patient treated with photon-based radiotherapy. The receptor comes from a man between 45 and 60 years old with gastric cancer. The CDR3 DNA reads TGTGCCAGCGTTACCCTAGCGCGGCGGGAGGGTAGGCAGTTCTTC. Its protein product is CASVTLARREGRQFF.